This TCR beta chain was identified during a study of blood T cells in healthy people across ages. A note on this clonotype: Its cognate antigen is unknown.

Aged about 6 to 90, donors were systemically healthy Caucasians from Russia. Study-wide points: It was held that diversity estimates obtained from one million T cells represented underestimates. Older age went with lower TCR beta diversity per million T cells, in a roughly linear way.

V lost 2 bases and J lost 5, with 12 bases in between. The CDR3 contains 14 residues. Germline-derived CDR1 and CDR2 are MNHNS and SASEGT. Primers used in a second PCR of roughly 6 to 11 cycles were a sample-barcoded 5' primer and a J-beta primer mix. Each cDNA molecule was tagged by a template-switch adaptor that had 12 random nucleotides. TCRdb recomputed calls from the 5' RACE reads with MiXCR, one row per CDR3 protein. The sample comprises hundreds of thousands of distinct CDR3 sequences, 45% to 60% of which are singletons, and under 65% rests with the top ten. The sequenced sample consisted of blood. The receptor's source is a man aged 60 to 75 in good health. The chain recombines TRBV6-1 with TRBJ1-2; D perhaps matches TRBD1 (5 bases). Here the CDR3 reads CASSESKGLYGYTF. DNA of the CDR3: TGTGCCAGCAGTGAAAGCAAGGGGTTGTATGGCTACACCTTC.